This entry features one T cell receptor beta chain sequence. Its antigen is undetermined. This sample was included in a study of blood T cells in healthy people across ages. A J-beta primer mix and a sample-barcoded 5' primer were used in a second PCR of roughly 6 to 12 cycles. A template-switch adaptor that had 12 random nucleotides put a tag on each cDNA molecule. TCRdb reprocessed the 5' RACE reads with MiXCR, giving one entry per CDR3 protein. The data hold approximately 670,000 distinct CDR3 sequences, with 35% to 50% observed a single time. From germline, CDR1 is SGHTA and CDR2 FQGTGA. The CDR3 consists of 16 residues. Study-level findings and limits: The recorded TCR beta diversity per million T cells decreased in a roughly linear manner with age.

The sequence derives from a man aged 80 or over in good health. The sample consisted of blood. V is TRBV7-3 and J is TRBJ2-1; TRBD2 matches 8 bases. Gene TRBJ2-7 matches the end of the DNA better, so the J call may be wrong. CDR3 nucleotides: TGTGCCAGCAGCTTAAGAGCGGGAGTGTCTGACAATGAGCAGTACTTC. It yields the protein CASSLRAGVSDNEQYF.